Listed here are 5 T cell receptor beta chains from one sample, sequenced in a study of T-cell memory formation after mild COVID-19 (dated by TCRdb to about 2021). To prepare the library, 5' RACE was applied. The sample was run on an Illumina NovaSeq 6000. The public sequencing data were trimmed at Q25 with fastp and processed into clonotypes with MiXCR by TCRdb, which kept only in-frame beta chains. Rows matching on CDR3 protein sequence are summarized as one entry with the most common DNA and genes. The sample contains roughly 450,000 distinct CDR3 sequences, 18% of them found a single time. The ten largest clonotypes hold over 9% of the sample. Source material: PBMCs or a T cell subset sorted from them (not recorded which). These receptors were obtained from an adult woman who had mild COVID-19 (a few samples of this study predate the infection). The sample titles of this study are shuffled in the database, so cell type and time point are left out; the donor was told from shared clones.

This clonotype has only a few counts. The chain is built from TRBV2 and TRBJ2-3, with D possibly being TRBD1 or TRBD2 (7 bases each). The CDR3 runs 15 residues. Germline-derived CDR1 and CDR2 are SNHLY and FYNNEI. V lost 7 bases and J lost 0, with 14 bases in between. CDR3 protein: CASKGGTASTDTQYF. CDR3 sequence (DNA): TGTGCCAGCAAGGGAGGGACAGCTAGCACAGATACGCAGTATTTT.

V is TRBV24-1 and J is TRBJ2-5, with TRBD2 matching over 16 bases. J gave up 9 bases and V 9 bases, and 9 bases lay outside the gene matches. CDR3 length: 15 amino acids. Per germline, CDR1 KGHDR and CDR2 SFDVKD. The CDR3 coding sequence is TGTGCCACCGGGACTAGCGGGAGGGGGAGAGGCGCCCAGTACTTC. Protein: CATGTSGRGRGAQYF.

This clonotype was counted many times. Here the CDR3 DNA reads TGCAGTGCTACCTCAGCGGGATCTTCGAATGAGCAGTTCTTC. Translation gives CSATSAGSSNEQFF. The V and J genes are TRBV20-1 and TRBJ2-1; TRBD2 aligns across 7 bases. The V gene's germline CDR1 is DFQATT and CDR2 SNEGSKA (reference sequence). This CDR3 is 14 amino acids long. V was clipped by 4 bases and J by 7 bases; unmatched bases: 10.

The CDR3 loop is CASSFGRVEVLAFF. The CDR3 nucleotides are TGTGCCAGCAGTTTTGGGAGGGTGGAAGTTTTGGCTTTCTTT. The chain is built from TRBV12-3 or TRBV12-4 and TRBJ1-1, with no clear D. Trimming left V 3 bases short and J 11 bases short, with 19 bases between. The CDR3 has 14 amino acids.

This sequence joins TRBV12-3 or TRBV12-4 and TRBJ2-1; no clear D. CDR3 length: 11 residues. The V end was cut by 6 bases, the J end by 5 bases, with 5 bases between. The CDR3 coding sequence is TGTGCCAGCAGAATAAACAATGAGCAGTTCTTC. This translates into CASRINNEQFF.